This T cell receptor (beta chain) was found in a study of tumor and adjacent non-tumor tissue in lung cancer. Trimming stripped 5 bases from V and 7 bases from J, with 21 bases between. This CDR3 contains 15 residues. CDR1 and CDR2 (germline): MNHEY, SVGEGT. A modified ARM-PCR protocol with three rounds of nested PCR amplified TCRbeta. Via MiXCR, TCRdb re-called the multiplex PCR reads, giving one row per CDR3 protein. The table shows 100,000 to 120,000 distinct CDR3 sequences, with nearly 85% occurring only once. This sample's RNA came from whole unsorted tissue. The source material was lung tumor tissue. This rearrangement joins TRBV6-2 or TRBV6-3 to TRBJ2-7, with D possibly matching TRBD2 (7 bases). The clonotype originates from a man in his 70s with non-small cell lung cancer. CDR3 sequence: CASSLQGGGLMEQYF. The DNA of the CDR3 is TGTGCCAGCAGTCTTCAAGGCGGGGGCCTTATGGAGCAGTACTTC.